This TCR beta chain is from a study of blood T cell repertoires in COVID-19. The wider study: Both acute and convalescent COVID-19 samples were obtained from the United States, Italy and Spain. Sources were T cells, B-cell-depleted T cells, or PBMCs; the material itself was cDNA or gDNA.

With respect to this clone: The sample holds other DNA sequences that translate to the same CDR3.

Original data processing: By means of reference gene primer amplification, nucleated cell counts were estimated. The assay was immunoSEQ multiplex PCR, and TCRdb's table has in-frame clones only and misses some. D and trimming come from the DNA, and the V and J calls and clone size come from that table. The data contain roughly 97,000 clones, about 89% of them singletons. Trimming cost V 3 bases and J 4 bases; bases outside gene matches: 5. This CDR3 comprises 14 residues. The germline CDR1 and CDR2 sequences are SGHRS and YFSETQ. Sequenced sample: peripheral blood. The receptor comes from a human donor in a cohort sampled during active COVID-19. The chain carries TRBV5-1 and TRBJ2-7; 9 bases match TRBD1. The CDR3 region is CASSSGQGSYEQYF. CDR3 in DNA: TGCGCCAGCAGCTCGGGACAGGGCTCTTACGAGCAGTACTTC.